Listed here are 25 T cell receptor beta chains from one sample, sequenced in a study of control samples from healthy donors and cancer patients (TCRdb year 2020). Library preparation was by the immunoSEQ multiplex PCR assay. In its TCRdb copy, this immuneACCESS table keeps in-frame sequences only and misses some clones. Where compared with another copy, unresolved V genes explain less than half of these, and the others have no known cause. The sample has some 190,000 clones on record, approximately 91% of them singletons. The ten largest clones capture over 1.5% of the sample. The source material was blood. These receptors were taken from a man aged 30 to 45 in good health.

For this clone: The sample contains more than one DNA sequence encoding this CDR3. The CDR3 loop reads CASSQEDTQYF. CDR3 coding DNA: TGTGCCAGCAGCCAGGAAGATACGCAGTATTTT. The rearrangement joins TRBV3-1 (or the pseudogene TRBV3-2) to TRBJ2-3, with D hard to call. V was clipped by 3 bases and J by 5 bases, with 3 bases between them. The CDR3 contains 11 residues. CDR1 and CDR2 from the germline V gene are LGHDT and YNNKEL (reference sequence).

This rearrangement joins TRBV30 to TRBJ2-7; D ambiguous. Germline lookup yields CDR1 GTSNPN and CDR2 SVGIG (reference sequence). The V end was cut by 5 bases, the J end by 1 base, with 12 bases between. This CDR3 comprises 13 residues. CDR3: CAWGFGPSYEQYF. For the CDR3, the DNA is TGTGCCTGGGGGTTCGGGCCGTCCTACGAGCAGTACTTC.

The V gene is TRBV19, the J gene TRBJ2-3; D may be TRBD1 or TRBD2 (6 bases each). Germline CDR1 and CDR2: LNHDA and SQIVND (reference sequence). This CDR3 is built from 16 residues. Trimming cost V 6 bases and J 3 bases, with 19 bases left between them. CDR3 DNA sequence: TGTGCCAGTAGATCACAGGGAACGGGGGCAACAGATACGCAGTATTTT. Protein: CASRSQGTGATDTQYF.

In this sample, this clone turned up once. The rearrangement uses TRBV27 and TRBJ1-1; 7 bases are a match to TRBD1. The trim removed 5 bases at V and 2 bases at J, leaving 5 bases unmatched. Germline assignment: CDR1 MNHEY and CDR2 SMNVEV (reference sequence). This CDR3 region has 14 residues. The CDR3 nucleotides read TGTGCCAGCAGTCGAGGGGGCGTCAACACTGAAGCTTTCTTT. Protein sequence: CASSRGGVNTEAFF.

The chain uses TRBV9 and TRBJ2-2; TRBD1 agrees at 10 bases. This CDR3 has 17 amino acids. Germline CDR1 is SGDLS and CDR2 is YYNGEE. J gave up 7 bases and V 3 bases, and 12 bases lay outside the gene matches. The CDR3 DNA is TGTGCCAGCAGCGCCAAGGCAAGACAGGGGGCCGGCGGGGAGCTGTTTTTT. Translating gives CASSAKARQGAGGELFF.

The rearrangement uses TRBV7-9 and TRBJ1-5; TRBD1 might be the D (6 bases). Germline assignment: CDR1 SEHNR and CDR2 FQNEAQ (reference sequence). V dropped 5 bases and J dropped 4 bases, with 12 bases sitting between them. This CDR3 region has 14 residues. The CDR3 loop is CASSGTNTNQPQHF. The DNA of the CDR3 is TGTGCCAGCAGCGGGACAAATACTAATCAGCCCCAGCATTTT.

J is TRBJ1-4 and V is TRBV24-1; 8 bases align to TRBD1. The CDR3 spans 16 residues. Per the germline V gene, CDR1 is KGHDR and CDR2 is SFDVKD. V trimming: 9 bases; J trimming: 0 bases; junction bases outside the gene matches: 8. CDR3 bases: TGTGCCACCCGTCCCGGGACAGGCGCAACTAATGAAAAACTGTTTTTT. Amino acid sequence: CATRPGTGATNEKLFF.

The V gene is TRBV13, the J gene TRBJ2-3; TRBD1 matches 9 bases. Germline trimming cut 6 bases from V and 5 bases from J; bases unmatched to any gene: 9. Germline V lookup: CDR1 PRHDT, CDR2 FYEKMQ (reference sequence). The CDR3 contains 15 residues. CDR3 nucleotides: TGTGCCAGCAGATTCCCGACAGGGGGAATAGATACGCAGTATTTT. The encoded protein is CASRFPTGGIDTQYF.

J is TRBJ1-2 and V is TRBV28, with 12 bases that match TRBD1. Germline V gene sequence: CDR1 MDHEN, CDR2 SYDVKM. This CDR3 has 15 residues. Losses at the gene ends were 3 bases for V and 7 bases for J; bases not matched to a gene: 6. Written as DNA, the CDR3 is TGTGCCAGCAGTTTTTCCGGGACAGGGGGCGCTGGCTACACCTTC. Amino acid sequence: CASSFSGTGGAGYTF.

The chain joins TRBV5-1 to TRBJ2-5; 8 positions match TRBD1. The V gene's germline CDR1 is SGHRS and CDR2 YFSETQ. Unmatched junction bases numbered 8, after V lost 8 bases and J lost 5 bases. The CDR3 loop spans 13 amino acids. In nucleotides, the CDR3 is TGCGCCAGTTCAGACAGGGGCGACGAGACCCAGTACTTC. It encodes CASSDRGDETQYF.

The chain has TRBV7-6 and TRBJ1-1; 7 bases match TRBD1. The CDR3 contains 16 residues. With 1 base clipped from V and 0 bases from J, the junction kept 5 bases outside the gene matches. From germline, CDR1 is SGHVS and CDR2 FNYEAQ. The CDR3 region has the DNA TGTGCCAGCAGCTTAGGTCCGACAGGGCTGAACACTGAAGCTTTCTTT. This translates into CASSLGPTGLNTEAFF.

V and J are TRBV6-2 or TRBV6-3 and TRBJ2-1; TRBD2 is a possible D gene (7 bases). The CDR3 sequence is 18 residues long. Per the germline V gene, CDR1 is MNHEY and CDR2 is SVGEGT. The germline V and J ends were trimmed by 5 bases and 9 bases, with 29 bases remaining between them. Here the CDR3 DNA reads TGTGCCAGCAGTCGCGTTCGCGGGGGCGAAGGAAAATGGGGTGAGCAGTTCTTC. Amino acids: CASSRVRGGEGKWGEQFF.

The rearrangement links TRBV27 to TRBJ2-7; D is unresolved. The germline V gene has CDR1 MNHEY and CDR2 SMNVEV (reference sequence). This CDR3 is 13 amino acids long. V was pared by 2 bases and J by 6 bases, with 11 bases between. CDR3 nucleotides: TGTGCCAGCAGTTTAGGAAGGGCAAGCGAGCAGTACTTC. Amino acids: CASSLGRASEQYF.

In this sample, this clone turned up once. The chain uses TRBV29-1 and TRBJ1-2; a weak D match, TRBD1 (5 bases). V lost 8 bases, J lost 1 base, and 14 bases lay in between. The CDR3 covers 13 residues. Germline loops: CDR1 SQVTM, CDR2 ANQGSEA. CDR3 DNA sequence: TGCAGCTCTGGGGACGGAATTAACTATGGCTACACCTTC. Amino acids: CSSGDGINYGYTF.

V gene TRBV2 combines with J gene TRBJ2-5; tentatively, D is TRBD1 or TRBD2 (6 bases each). The ends were cut back, 4 bases at V and 4 bases at J, with 19 bases in the middle. Germline CDR1 SNHLY, CDR2 FYNNEI. The CDR3 extends over 16 amino acids. As DNA, the CDR3 is TGTGCCAGCAGTGGAGTTAAAGGGGGAGGCGGAGAGACCCAGTACTTC. Translation: CASSGVKGGGGETQYF.

This clone was detected only a few times. V is TRBV30 and J is TRBJ2-7, with a possible D match to TRBD2 (6 bases). This CDR3 is 15 amino acids long. With 2 bases removed from V and 3 bases from J, the gap between germline ends came to 17 bases. Germline V gene data show CDR1 as GTSNPN and CDR2 as SVGIG (reference sequence). CDR3 nucleotides: TGTGCCTGGAGTAATAAGCACGGAGGGAGCTACGAGCAGTACTTC. Translating gives CAWSNKHGGSYEQYF.

This clone was seen once. The chain recombines TRBV7-9 with TRBJ1-2; 8 bases map to TRBD1. Germline trimming cut 4 bases from V and 2 bases from J; bases unmatched to any gene: 3. The CDR3 has 14 residues. Per germline, CDR1 SEHNR and CDR2 FQNEAQ (reference sequence). CDR3 in amino acids: CASSSGQGNYGYTF. DNA for the CDR3: TGTGCCAGCAGCTCCGGACAGGGAAACTATGGCTACACCTTC.

This chain links TRBV27 with TRBJ1-6; no clear D. Deletions cut 3 bases from V and 4 bases from J, with 10 bases between. Per germline, CDR1 MNHEY and CDR2 SMNVEV (reference sequence). This CDR3 is 15 amino acids long. In nucleotides, the CDR3 is TGTGCCAGCAGTTTCCGGGCCTATTATAATTCACCCCTCCACTTT. Protein product: CASSFRAYYNSPLHF.

The rearrangement uses TRBV18 and TRBJ1-1; 9 bases fit TRBD1. The CDR3 runs 14 residues. CDR1 is KGHSH and CDR2 is LQKENI in the germline V gene. The V segment lost 3 bases and the J segment 3 bases; nucleotides outside the gene matches: 2. The CDR3 is CASSPRTGDTEAFF. As DNA, the CDR3 is TGTGCCAGCTCACCCCGGACAGGGGACACTGAAGCTTTCTTT.

CDR3 region: CASSSPPGQGSYEQYF. The CDR3 DNA reads TGTGCCAGCAGTTCCCCTCCGGGACAGGGCTCCTACGAGCAGTACTTC. The chain employs TRBV6-6 and TRBJ2-7; 9 nucleotides agree with TRBD1. The germline CDR1 and CDR2 sequences are MNHNY and SVGAGI (reference sequence). V trimming: 4 bases; J trimming: 0 bases; junction bases outside the gene matches: 7. The CDR3 sequence is 16 residues long.

The chain joins TRBV6-5 to TRBJ2-4; TRBD2 aligns across 9 bases. The CDR3 has 12 amino acids. Looked up from germline, CDR1 is MNHEY and CDR2 is SVGAGI. Unmatched junction bases numbered 5, after V lost 3 bases and J lost 14 bases. CDR3 sequence: CASSYGGGAKYF. The CDR3 DNA is TGTGCCAGCAGTTATGGCGGGGGGGCGAAGTACTTC.

CDR3 DNA sequence: TGTGCCTGGAGTGTAGGCGGGGTAAGTGGCGAGCAGTACTTC. Its translation is CAWSVGGVSGEQYF. This chain connects TRBV30 to TRBJ2-7; possibly TRBD2 for D (6 bases). CDR1 and CDR2 from the germline V gene are GTSNPN and SVGIG (reference sequence). Trimming pared 0 bases from V and 6 bases from J, leaving 15 bases between. CDR3 length equals 14 residues. Full variable domain (missing parts from reference TRBV30 and TRBJ2-7): SQTIHQWPATLVQPVGSPLSLECTVEGTSNPNLYWYRQAAGRGLQLLFYSVGIGQISSEVPQNLSASRPQDRQFILSSKKLLLSDSGFYLCAWSVGGVSGEQYFGPGTRLTVT.

Points on this clone: The same CDR3 also results from other DNA sequences found in this sample. V is TRBV6-5 and J is TRBJ2-7, with 8 bases that match TRBD2. V dropped 4 bases and J dropped 1; count of bases not matched to a gene: 6. CDR1 and CDR2 from the germline V gene are MNHEY and SVGAGI. The CDR3 is 15 amino acids. The CDR3 nucleotides read TGTGCCAGCAGTTCCGGGGGGGGAGGGTCCTACGAGCAGTACTTC. Translation gives CASSSGGGGSYEQYF.

The chain couples TRBV4-1 to TRBJ2-7, with 11 bases that match TRBD1. This CDR3 comprises 16 residues. Germline lookup yields CDR1 MGHRA and CDR2 YSYEKL. V lost 1 base and J lost 4; bases outside the gene matches: 6. The CDR3 protein is CASSQAGTGGVYEQYF. CDR3 bases: TGCGCCAGCAGCCAAGCTGGGACAGGGGGAGTTTACGAGCAGTACTTC.

The chain employs TRBV25-1 and TRBJ1-4, with unresolved D. Germline V gene data show CDR1 as MGHDK and CDR2 as SYGVNS. This CDR3 is built from 13 residues. Trimming took off 10 bases at V and 6 bases at J, with 15 bases between the two ends. DNA of the CDR3: TGTGCCACAGCACCGGGAGAAGATGAAAAACTGTTTTTT. Translated: CATAPGEDEKLFF.